Below are 23 T cell receptor beta chains sequenced from a single sample in a study of blood T cell repertoires in COVID-19. TCRdb's copy holds only in-frame clones and misses some; the assay was immunoSEQ multiplex PCR. The sample holds 250,000 to 350,000 clones, 65% to 90% seen once. The sequenced material came from peripheral blood. Every receptor here comes from a woman aged 70 to 79 with COVID-19, enrolled during active disease.

This chain connects TRBV7-2 to TRBJ1-5; 8 nucleotides align to TRBD1. This CDR3 has 16 amino acids. The ends lost 5 bases at V and 4 bases at J; junction bases unmatched: 10. Germline lookup yields CDR1 SGHTA and CDR2 FQGNSA. CDR3 region: CASSPSFGQGNQPQHF. CDR3 in DNA: TGTGCCAGCAGCCCTAGCTTTGGACAGGGAAATCAGCCCCAGCATTTT.

The V and J genes are TRBV30 and TRBJ1-5; D gene ambiguous. V was shortened by 0 bases and J by 3 bases, with 12 bases between the two germline ends. The germline V gene has CDR1 GTSNPN and CDR2 SVGIG (reference sequence). The CDR3 runs to 15 residues. The CDR3 nucleotides read TGTGCCTGGAGTGTACTGGGAGGTTACAATCAGCCCCAGCATTTT. It codes for CAWSVLGGYNQPQHF.

This sequence joins TRBV19 and TRBJ2-5; D may be TRBD2 (6 bases). The CDR3 sequence is 14 residues long. Germline CDR1 LNHDA, CDR2 SQIVND (reference sequence). V was trimmed by 5 bases and J by 4 bases, leaving 14 bases between them. In DNA, the CDR3 is TGTGCCAGTAGTGCCGGGGGTTCTTTAGAGACCCAGTACTTC. Its protein is CASSAGGSLETQYF.

This chain uses TRBV11-2 with TRBJ2-3; 8 nucleotides align to TRBD2. The CDR3 runs 16 residues. Germline CDR1 and CDR2: SGHAT and FQNNGV. Trimming cost V 5 bases and J 2 bases; bases outside gene matches: 9. CDR3 DNA: TGTGCCAGCAGCCGCGCGGGGCGGGGGGTCACAGATACGCAGTATTTT. Protein: CASSRAGRGVTDTQYF. The full variable domain, completed using reference TRBV11-2 and TRBJ2-3, is EAGVAQSPRYKIIEKRQSVAFWCNPISGHATLYWYQQILGQGPKLLIQFQNNGVVDDSQLPKDRFSAERLKGVDSTLKIQPAKLEDSAVYLCASSRAGRGVTDTQYFGPGTRLTVL.

Only a few counts were recorded for this clone. The V call is TRBV25-1, the J call TRBJ2-1; 7 bases map to TRBD1. With V trimmed by 0 bases and J by 9 bases, 8 bases remained unmatched. There are 15 residues in the CDR3. The germline CDR1 and CDR2 sequences are MGHDK and SYGVNS. DNA of the CDR3: TGTGCCAGCAGTGAATATCGGAGACAGGGCGGTGAGCAGTTCTTC. Translation: CASSEYRRQGGEQFF. Looking up the rest from reference TRBV25-1 and TRBJ2-1 gives the full variable domain: EADIYQTPRYLVIGTGKKITLECSQTMGHDKMYWYQQDPGMELHLIHYSYGVNSTEKGDLSSESTVSRIRTEHFPLTLESARPSHTSQYLCASSEYRRQGGEQFFGPGTRLTVL.

This chain uses TRBV2 with TRBJ1-1; D not certain. The V gene's germline CDR1 is SNHLY and CDR2 FYNNEI. The V gene lost 4 bases and the J gene lost 0 bases, with 6 bases spanning the gap. The CDR3 totals 13 residues. The CDR3 DNA sequence: TGTGCCAGCAGTGCGGGGATGAACACTGAAGCTTTCTTT. It translates to CASSAGMNTEAFF.

This chain uses TRBV7-8 with TRBJ2-5; TRBD2 matches 15 bases. From germline, CDR1 is SGHVS and CDR2 FQNEAQ. CDR3 length equals 21 residues. V lost 4 bases and J lost 6; bases outside the gene matches: 21. The CDR3 nucleotides read TGTGCCAGCAGCTGGGAGCCGGGACTAGCGGGGGGCGGCGCTATTAGAAAGACCCAGTACTTC. Translated: CASSWEPGLAGGGAIRKTQYF.

The chain has TRBV27 and TRBJ1-5, with 8 bases identical to TRBD1. The germline V gene has CDR1 MNHEY and CDR2 SMNVEV (reference sequence). This CDR3 region has 17 residues. V shed 5 bases and J 5 bases; nucleotides not matched to a gene: 14. CDR3 loop: CASSPSGLTGGDQPQHF. CDR3 DNA sequence: TGTGCCAGCAGTCCCTCGGGCCTCACAGGGGGGGATCAGCCCCAGCATTTT.

V is TRBV18 and J is TRBJ2-5; the match to TRBD1 covers 7 bases. V dropped 2 bases and J dropped 3; count of bases not matched to a gene: 6. Germline-derived CDR1 and CDR2 are KGHSH and LQKENI. The CDR3 is made up of 15 amino acids. This CDR3 reads CASSPDTGAKETQYF. DNA for the CDR3: TGTGCCAGCTCACCAGATACAGGGGCGAAAGAGACCCAGTACTTC.

The chain joins TRBV2 to TRBJ1-5; D not resolved. Germline CDR1 reads SNHLY; CDR2 reads FYNNEI. V was trimmed by 7 bases and J by 2 bases, leaving 12 bases between them. The CDR3 contains 14 residues. CDR3 amino acids: CASNGMVGNQPQHF. CDR3 DNA: TGTGCCAGCAACGGTATGGTCGGCAATCAGCCCCAGCATTTT.

This sequence joins TRBV27 and TRBJ1-5; TRBD1 agrees at 8 bases. J gave up 4 bases and V 3 bases, and 8 bases lay outside the gene matches. The V gene's germline CDR1 is MNHEY and CDR2 SMNVEV (reference sequence). The CDR3 is made up of 16 amino acids. The DNA for the CDR3 is TGTGCCAGCAGTTTTTACAGGACAGGGAGAAATCAGCCCCAGCATTTT. It is translated as CASSFYRTGRNQPQHF.

This clone occurred a few times. The chain links TRBV7-6 to TRBJ2-3; the D is unclear. V was shortened by 1 base and J by 0 bases, with 8 bases between the two germline ends. Germline loops: CDR1 SGHVS, CDR2 FNYEAQ. The CDR3 consists of 15 residues. The CDR3 loop reads CASSLGHFSTDTQYF. DNA for the CDR3: TGTGCCAGCAGCTTAGGACACTTTAGCACAGATACGCAGTATTTT.

The chain carries TRBV5-6 and TRBJ1-2; the D gene is possibly TRBD1 (6 bases). The CDR3 extends over 15 amino acids. From germline, CDR1 is SGHDT and CDR2 YYEEEE. The germline V and J ends were trimmed by 4 bases and 6 bases, with 19 bases remaining between them. The CDR3 coding sequence is TGTGCCAGCAGCAACATCGGGACACCTGTAGATGGCTACACCTTC. Translating gives CASSNIGTPVDGYTF.

The chain links TRBV9 to TRBJ2-2; 8 bases align to TRBD1. The CDR3 is 15 residues long. J was trimmed by 7 bases and V by 6 bases; bases with no gene match: 11. Germline values: CDR1 SGDLS, CDR2 YYNGEE. CDR3 residues: CASTEPDRGDGELFF. Here the CDR3 DNA reads TGTGCCAGCACCGAACCAGACAGGGGAGACGGGGAGCTGTTTTTT.

The rearrangement uses TRBV3-1 (or the pseudogene TRBV3-2) and TRBJ1-1, with unresolved D. Looked up from germline, CDR1 is LGHDT and CDR2 is YNNKEL (reference sequence). Trimming removed 1 base from V and 0 bases from J, with 9 bases in between. The CDR3 covers 15 residues. Here the CDR3 reads CASSQGGLLNTEAFF. CDR3 coding DNA: TGTGCCAGCAGCCAAGGAGGGTTGCTGAACACTGAAGCTTTCTTT.

The chain uses TRBV5-8 and TRBJ1-2, with D maybe TRBD1 (5 bases). Germline CDR1 SGHTS, CDR2 YDEGEE. The CDR3 totals 12 residues. The ends were cut back, 4 bases at V and 4 bases at J, with 8 bases in the middle. The DNA for the CDR3 is TGTGCCAGCAGCCGGGACTTCTATGGCTACACCTTC. It encodes CASSRDFYGYTF.

This chain uses TRBV13 with TRBJ2-7, with 14 bases identical to TRBD2. CDR3 length: 17 residues. Germline lookup yields CDR1 PRHDT and CDR2 FYEKMQ (reference sequence). The trim removed 4 bases at V and 5 bases at J, leaving 10 bases unmatched. The CDR3 bases are TGTGCCAGCAGCTCCACGGGACTAGCGGGGGTGACCCACGAGCAGTACTTC. This gives the protein CASSSTGLAGVTHEQYF.

V is TRBV6-1 and J is TRBJ1-2; possibly TRBD1 for D (6 bases). The V gene's germline CDR1 is MNHNS and CDR2 SASEGT. Trimming stripped 3 bases from V and 3 bases from J, with 11 bases between. The CDR3 is 14 amino acids. The CDR3 DNA is TGTGCCAGCAGTGAGGGACACTGGGACTATGGCTACACCTTC. Amino acids: CASSEGHWDYGYTF.

V and J are TRBV4-1 and TRBJ1-1; D is uncertain. The germline V gene has CDR1 MGHRA and CDR2 YSYEKL. Trimming removed 6 bases at V and 4 bases at J, with 6 bases between. This CDR3 is built from 11 residues. This chain's CDR3 is CASREGTEAFF. As DNA, the CDR3 is TGCGCCAGCAGAGAGGGCACTGAAGCTTTCTTT.

The V call is TRBV19, the J call TRBJ1-6; 9 nucleotides match TRBD1. Germline CDR1 and CDR2: LNHDA and SQIVND (reference sequence). This CDR3 has 15 amino acids. Trimming removed 7 bases from V and 8 bases from J; junction bases left unmatched: 9. The CDR3 region has the DNA TGTGCCAGTACCTCGACAGGGGGTAAGGATTCACCCCTCCACTTT. Translated, it gives CASTSTGGKDSPLHF.

This chain joins TRBV11-2 and TRBJ1-6, with 7 bases that match TRBD1. The V gene end was trimmed by 4 bases and the J gene end by 8 bases; junction bases not matched to a gene: 11. Germline V CDR1 and CDR2: SGHAT, FQNNGV. CDR3 length: 16 amino acids. The CDR3 loop is CASSSLNRGRDSPLHF. The CDR3 DNA is TGTGCCAGCAGCTCACTAAACAGGGGTCGGGATTCACCCCTCCACTTT.

This chain links TRBV14 with TRBJ2-7, with D possibly matching TRBD2 (5 bases). The CDR3 extends over 15 amino acids. Germline V gene data show CDR1 as SGHDN and CDR2 as FVKESK. The V and J ends lost 0 bases and 0 bases respectively, with 9 bases between them. The CDR3 coding sequence is TGTGCCAGCAGCCAAGATCGGGGTAGCTCCTACGAGCAGTACTTC. Translating it yields CASSQDRGSSYEQYF.

The chain carries TRBV10-2 and TRBJ2-7; TRBD2 aligns across 13 bases. The germline gives CDR1 WSHSY, CDR2 SAAADI. V gave up 7 bases and J gave up 2 bases; unmatched junction bases: 8. The CDR3 covers 16 residues. CDR3 DNA: TGCGCCAGCACTCTAGGACTAGCGGGGGTTACCTACGAGCAGTACTTC. This translates into CASTLGLAGVTYEQYF.